This T cell receptor beta chain is drawn from a study of cytotoxic CD8 clonotypes in ibrutinib-treated CLL. The overall study: Response sampling came at median approximately twelve months of treatment, ranging about 6 to 36 months.

Extraction of around 1.9 micrograms of genomic DNA from cryopreserved PBMCs supplied material for TCR beta libraries. Notes on the study in general: Clonality was elevated at ibrutinib response and had returned toward baseline at progression. Timing of sampling differed between sustained-remission and progressing patients.

The germline V and J ends were trimmed by 4 bases and 8 bases, with 13 bases remaining between them. Germline V gene data show CDR1 as SGHKS and CDR2 as YYEKEE (reference sequence). CDR3 size: 13 residues. Produced via immunoSEQ multiplex PCR; TCRdb's table is partial and in-frame only. This table holds about 140,000 clones, roughly 80% found once. Turning to this clone: As yet, its antigen is unknown.

This clonotype was sampled from a human donor with chronic lymphocytic leukemia. The material sequenced was PBMCs, taken after 12 months of ibrutinib treatment. The rearrangement joins TRBV5-5 to TRBJ2-1, with a weak D call TRBD1 (6 bases). The CDR3 sequence is CASSTYRVDEQFF. The DNA of the CDR3 is TGTGCCAGCAGCACATACAGGGTGGATGAGCAGTTCTTC.